Shown below are 5 T cell receptor beta chains from a single sample sequenced in a study of shared clonotypes between healthy human individuals. TCRdb's table, derived via immunoSEQ multiplex PCR, lists solely in-frame clones and lacks some. The table lists roughly 2.2 million clones, less than 95% of them singletons. Sample: naive CD4+ T cells from PBMCs. Subset given: CD45RA+ positively selected. These receptors all come from a man between 18 and 29 years old in good health. Some clones in this sample may be carry-over from other donors' samples.

V and J are TRBV29-1 and TRBJ2-7; 9 bases line up with TRBD2. Germline trimming cut 4 bases from V and 2 bases from J; bases unmatched to any gene: 6. CDR1 SQVTM and CDR2 ANQGSEA come from the germline V gene. CDR3 length: 14 amino acids. CDR3 sequence (DNA): TGCAGCGTTGTTCAGACTAGCGGACCCTACGAGCAGTACTTC. Its protein is CSVVQTSGPYEQYF.

This chain connects TRBV6-1 to TRBJ1-2; no clear D. This CDR3 comprises 12 residues. Between the trimmed V and J ends, which lost 8 bases and 4 bases, there was a span of 11 bases. Germline V gene data show CDR1 as MNHNS and CDR2 as SASEGT. CDR3: CASDGFIYGYTF. CDR3 DNA sequence: TGTGCCAGCGATGGGTTTATCTATGGCTACACCTTC.

This chain connects TRBV5-1 to TRBJ2-5, with 7 bases identical to TRBD2. J was trimmed by 5 bases and V by 2 bases; bases with no gene match: 9. Germline V gene lookup returns CDR1 SGHRS and CDR2 YFSETQ. The CDR3 extends over 15 amino acids. The CDR3 protein is CASSFFVGRTETQYF. For the CDR3, the DNA is TGCGCCAGCAGCTTTTTCGTCGGGAGGACGGAGACCCAGTACTTC. Filled out from reference TRBV5-1 and TRBJ2-5, the complete variable domain reads KAGVTQTPRYLIKTRGQQVTLSCSPISGHRSVSWYQQTPGQGLQFLFEYFSETQRNKGNFPGRFSGRQFSNSRSEMNVSTLELGDSALYLCASSFFVGRTETQYFGPGTRLLVL.

The CDR3 reads CASSLQGHYEQYF. CDR3 nucleotides: TGTGCCAGCTCATTACAGGGCCACTACGAGCAGTACTTC. The gene calls are TRBV18 and TRBJ2-7; D possibly corresponds to TRBD1 (6 bases). The CDR3 is 13 amino acids. Germline CDR1 and CDR2: KGHSH and LQKENI. V was cut by 5 bases and J by 3 bases, with 11 bases left in between.

Comment on this clone: At the DNA level, this CDR3 is encoded by other sequences in the same sample as well. This chain connects TRBV5-1 to TRBJ1-2; a weak D match, TRBD1 (5 bases). V lost 4 bases and J 2 bases, leaving 9 bases between the germline ends. Germline CDR1 reads SGHRS; CDR2 reads YFSETQ. The CDR3 totals 13 residues. This CDR3 is CASSPGQNYGYTF. CDR3 DNA: TGCGCCAGCAGCCCAGGGCAGAACTATGGCTACACCTTC.